These 14 T cell receptor beta chains originate from one sample sequenced in a study of CD4 T cells in relation to SARS-CoV-2 and coronaviruses. Libraries were prepared by immunoSEQ multiplex PCR; TCRdb keeps only in-frame clonotypes and omits some of them. The sample carries about 20,000 clones, 78% recorded once. Before the COVID-19 pandemic, during about 2010-2018, CD4+ T cells were taken from unexposed donors. CD4+ T cells were isolated from the cells after about nine days of culture. These TCRs are of unknown antigen specificity. Material: CD4+ T cells from PBMCs, cultured in vitro. These receptors came from a human donor in good health.

This rearrangement joins TRBV9 to TRBJ2-1; D is ambiguous. The CDR3 totals 14 residues. Looked up from germline, CDR1 is SGDLS and CDR2 is YYNGEE. Trimming cost V 3 bases and J 0 bases, with 7 bases left between them. The CDR3 DNA is TGTGCCAGCAGCGGTATCCCCTCCTACAATGAGCAGTTCTTC. Translating gives CASSGIPSYNEQFF. Together with reference TRBV9 and TRBJ2-1, the CDR3 gives the full variable domain: DSGVTQTPKHLITATGQRVTLRCSPRSGDLSVYWYQQSLDQGLQFLIQYYNGEERAKGNILERFSAQQFPDLHSELNLSSLELGDSALYFCASSGIPSYNEQFFGPGTRLTVL.

The rearrangement links TRBV6-6 to TRBJ1-2; 7 bases fit TRBD1. The CDR3 has 14 residues. Trimming removed 6 bases from V and 7 bases from J; junction bases left unmatched: 11. Germline V gives CDR1 MNHNY, CDR2 SVGAGI (reference sequence). The CDR3 sequence is CASRLDRAVGGYTF. DNA of the CDR3: TGTGCCAGCAGACTTGACAGGGCCGTAGGTGGCTACACCTTC.

The CDR3 DNA is TGTGCCAGCAGTGAAGTGGGTGGTAGCGAGCAGTACTTC. Its protein is CASSEVGGSEQYF. This sequence joins TRBV6-4 and TRBJ2-7; D not resolved. The germline gives CDR1 MRHNA, CDR2 SNTAGT. The V end was cut by 3 bases, the J end by 6 bases, with 12 bases between. CDR3 length equals 13 residues.

The V gene is TRBV12-3 or TRBV12-4, the J gene TRBJ1-2; D perhaps matches TRBD1 (5 bases). The CDR3 length is 13 residues. V was cut by 2 bases and J by 4 bases, with 8 bases left in between. CDR3 region: CASSLRGFYGYTF. In DNA form, the CDR3 reads TGTGCCAGCAGTTTAAGGGGATTCTATGGCTACACCTTC.

V gene TRBV24-1 combines with J gene TRBJ1-1; possibly TRBD1 for D (5 bases). Germline CDR1 and CDR2: KGHDR and SFDVKD. The CDR3 totals 17 residues. With 2 bases removed from V and 2 bases from J, the gap between germline ends came to 17 bases. The CDR3 sequence is CATSDSRRGPGNTEAFF. DNA of the CDR3: TGTGCCACCAGTGATTCCCGCCGGGGACCGGGAAACACTGAAGCTTTCTTT.

This chain uses TRBV11-2 with TRBJ1-2, with unresolved D. The germline gives CDR1 SGHAT, CDR2 FQNNGV. Trimming took off 5 bases at V and 6 bases at J, with 10 bases between the two ends. The CDR3 covers 12 residues. The CDR3 coding sequence is TGTGCCAGCAGCCCGTCCGGGAATGGCTACACCTTC. This translates into CASSPSGNGYTF.

This chain connects TRBV3-1 (or the pseudogene TRBV3-2) to TRBJ2-7; 10 nucleotides line up with TRBD2. CDR3 length equals 14 residues. V was clipped by 1 base and J by 6 bases; unmatched bases: 3. Germline lookup yields CDR1 LGHDT and CDR2 YNNKEL (reference sequence). The CDR3 nucleotides are TGTGCCAGCAGCCAAGTAAGCGGGAGGGCCGAGCAGTACTTC. Protein: CASSQVSGRAEQYF.

The rearrangement joins TRBV19 to TRBJ1-1, with a tentative D call TRBD1 (5 bases). The ends were cut back, 5 bases at V and 8 bases at J, with 12 bases in the middle. The germline V gene encodes CDR1 LNHDA and CDR2 SQIVND (reference sequence). This CDR3 has 12 amino acids. CDR3 amino acids: CASSSGPDEAFF. CDR3 nucleotides: TGTGCCAGTAGTTCGGGACCTGACGAAGCTTTCTTT.

The chain recombines TRBV6-5 with TRBJ2-7; TRBD1 aligns across 8 bases. This CDR3 is built from 13 residues. Trimming removed 9 bases from V and 3 bases from J; junction bases left unmatched: 7. CDR1 is MNHEY and CDR2 is SVGAGI in the germline V gene. The CDR3, as DNA: TGTGCCAGTAGACAGGGGTCGGGCTACGAGCAGTACTTC. Its translation is CASRQGSGYEQYF.

J is TRBJ1-1 and V is TRBV11-3; D uncertain. This CDR3 contains 15 residues. Germline values: CDR1 SGHNT, CDR2 YENEEA. The ends were cut back, 5 bases at V and 5 bases at J, with 18 bases in the middle. The CDR3 region is CASSPGGRGGTEAFF. CDR3 nucleotide sequence: TGTGCCAGCAGCCCCGGAGGGCGGGGTGGGACTGAAGCTTTCTTT.

The rearrangement links TRBV14 to TRBJ1-2; possible D gene TRBD1, 6 bases. Deletions cut 5 bases from V and 4 bases from J, with 11 bases between. Germline loops: CDR1 SGHDN, CDR2 FVKESK. CDR3 length: 13 amino acids. In nucleotides, the CDR3 is TGTGCCAGCAGCTCGACAGGCTTCTATGGCTACACCTTC. It specifies CASSSTGFYGYTF.

The J gene is TRBJ1-3, the V gene TRBV10-3; D gene uncertain. The CDR3 is made up of 13 amino acids. Trimming took off 11 bases at V and 4 bases at J, with 15 bases between the two ends. Germline CDR1 reads ENHRY; CDR2 reads SYGVKD. Written as DNA, the CDR3 is TGTGCCGGCAACAGTGATAGGGGAAACACCATATATTTT. Protein product: CAGNSDRGNTIYF.

V gene TRBV6-5 combines with J gene TRBJ2-7, with D possibly being TRBD2 (6 bases). Trimming left V 0 bases short and J 4 bases short, with 16 bases between. The CDR3 has 16 amino acids. The germline V gene encodes CDR1 MNHEY and CDR2 SVGAGI. The CDR3 protein is CASSYSGGGGPYEQYF. CDR3 DNA sequence: TGTGCCAGCAGTTACTCCGGTGGGGGAGGACCTTACGAGCAGTACTTC.

This clone was observed a few times. J is TRBJ1-1 and V is TRBV7-8; 9 bases match TRBD1. The CDR3 totals 14 residues. Germline V gene sequence: CDR1 SGHVS, CDR2 FQNEAQ. V trimming: 1 base; J trimming: 10 bases; junction bases outside the gene matches: 7. The CDR3 nucleotides are TGTGCCAGCAGCTTAGGTGAGGGACAGGGTAGAGCTTTCTTT. Amino acids: CASSLGEGQGRAFF.